This is a list of T cell receptor beta chains from one sample in a study of blood T cell repertoires in COVID-19. Only in-frame clones appear in the TCRdb table, and some are missing; sequencing was by immunoSEQ multiplex PCR. The sample has 110,000 to 150,000 clones; over 70% are singletons. Material for sequencing was peripheral blood. These receptors were obtained from a human donor in a cohort sampled during active COVID-19. The CDR3 runs from the conserved cysteine through the conserved F or W. A D gene is named only where the DNA matches it firmly. Clone size is stated in some rows and not others, as once, few, many or a class when expanded.

j_call d_call clone_size v_call cdr3_nt cdr3_aa
TRBJ1-2 TRBD1 once TRBV5-4 TGTGCCAGCAGCTTCCTCCAGGGGGCGGTTTCGTTGGGCTACACCTTC CASSFLQGAVSLGYTF
TRBJ1-2 - - TRBV12-3/TRBV12-4 TGTGCCAGCAGAAGTGGAGTCTATGGCTACACCTTC CASRSGVYGYTF
TRBJ2-7 - once TRBV28 TGTGCCAGCGCGAAAGGGGTATTTGGGCCCTACGAGCAGTACTTC CASAKGVFGPYEQYF
TRBJ2-1 - once TRBV18 TGTGCCAGCTCACCACGTTTGCGGGACTACAATGAGCAGTTCTTC CASSPRLRDYNEQFF
TRBJ2-6 TRBD2 - TRBV5-5 TGTGCCAGCAGCTTGGCGCTAGCGGGGGCCCCCTCTGGGGCCAACGTCCTGACTTTC CASSLALAGAPSGANVLTF
TRBJ1-2 - - TRBV5-1 TGCGCCAGCAGCCCTCGGCTAGCTAACTATGGCTACACCTTC CASSPRLANYGYTF
TRBJ1-2 - - TRBV7-2 TGTGCCAGCAGCTTAGGTCCGGGATTGAGTGGCTACACCTTC CASSLGPGLSGYTF
TRBJ2-7 - - TRBV4-3 TGCGCCAGCAGCCTCTGGTTCGGGTCTGAGCAGTACTTC CASSLWFGSEQYF
TRBJ2-3 - - TRBV29-1 TGCAGCGTCACCTGGACTGGCACAGATACGCAGTATTTT CSVTWTGTDTQYF
TRBJ2-5 TRBD1 once TRBV11-3 TGTGCCAGCAGCTTAGGGGACAGGGTGGAGACCCAGTACTTC CASSLGDRVETQYF
TRBJ1-6 - once TRBV6-2/TRBV6-3 TGTGCCAGCAGCCGGACAATGAGCTCCTATAATTCACCCCTCCACTTT CASSRTMSSYNSPLHF
TRBJ2-5 - few TRBV7-2 TGTGCCAGCAGCGCCGGGGAGACCCAGTACTTC CASSAGETQYF
TRBJ2-3 TRBD1 - TRBV30 TGTGCCTGGACCCCAGGTAGGGGGCCAGATACGCAGTATTTT CAWTPGRGPDTQYF
TRBJ2-1 TRBD2 - TRBV10-3 TGTGCCATCAGGAGCCTAGCGGGGGGAAATGATGAGCAGTTCTTC CAIRSLAGGNDEQFF
TRBJ1-4 - - TRBV15 TGTGCCACCAGCAGGGGAGCTAATGAAAAACTGTTTTTT CATSRGANEKLFF
TRBJ2-1 TRBD2 - TRBV4-3 TGCGCCAGCAGCCCAGGGACTAGCGGGGGGGGCAATGAGCAGTTCTTC CASSPGTSGGGNEQFF
TRBJ1-6 - - TRBV14 TGTGCCAGCAGCCAAGATCCGGGGATTAATTCACCCCTCCACTTT CASSQDPGINSPLHF
TRBJ1-2 - - TRBV7-2 TGTGCCAGCAGCCCGGAAGGGAGCTTTAACTATGGCTACACCTTC CASSPEGSFNYGYTF
TRBJ2-1 TRBD2 - TRBV12-3/TRBV12-4 TGTGCCAGCAGGGGCGGGACTAGCGAGCAGTTCTTC CASRGGTSEQFF
TRBJ1-1 - - TRBV11-3 TGTGCCAGCAGCCCTTACGGGCGGGGGGCTTTCTTT CASSPYGRGAFF
TRBJ2-2 - few TRBV10-3 TGTGCCATCAGTGAGTCCCCCGGGAGAATTGGCGGGGAGCTGTTTTTT CAISESPGRIGGELFF
TRBJ1-1 TRBD1 - TRBV28 TGTGCCAGCAGTTTACTATTGTCGACAGGGGGCCGGGAAGCTTTCTTT CASSLLLSTGGREAFF
TRBJ2-7 TRBD2 - TRBV4-2 TGTGCCAGCAGCCAAGTCGGGGGGAATAAGGACTACGAGCAGTACTTC CASSQVGGNKDYEQYF
TRBJ1-1 TRBD1 once TRBV25-1 TGTGCCAGCAGACAGGGGGTTAATACTGAAGCTTTCTTT CASRQGVNTEAFF
TRBJ2-2 - - TRBV7-7 TGTGCTAGCAGCTTAGTAAACGGCGGGGAGCTGTTTTTT CASSLVNGGELFF
TRBJ2-1 TRBD2 - TRBV15 TGTGCCACCAGCAGAGATTATTCGGGGGGTGAGCAGTTCTTC CATSRDYSGGEQFF
TRBJ2-1 TRBD2 - TRBV2 TGTGCCAGCATAGGACTAGCGGGGGGGTACGGTGAGCAGTTCTTC CASIGLAGGYGEQFF
TRBJ2-7 - - TRBV11-2 TGTGCCAGCAGCCCCCCGTCAGGGAACTACGAGCAGTACTTC CASSPPSGNYEQYF
TRBJ1-2 TRBD1 - TRBV27 TGTGCCAGCAGGGCACGGGACAGCGCTAACTATGGCTACACCTTC CASRARDSANYGYTF
TRBJ1-1 - - TRBV12-3/TRBV12-4 TGTGCCAGCAGTACATTTATGAACACTGAAGCTTTCTTT CASSTFMNTEAFF
TRBJ2-1 TRBD2 - TRBV7-6 TGTGCCAGCAGCCTCGGACTAGCGGGGAGCTCCTACAATGAGCAGTTCTTC CASSLGLAGSSYNEQFF
TRBJ1-3 - few TRBV9 TGTGCCAGCAGCGTAGGTAGGGGTCTCGGAAACACCATATATTTT CASSVGRGLGNTIYF
TRBJ2-2 - - TRBV18 TGTGCCAGCTCCCCGGGTCCCGCCGAGGAGCTGTTTTTT CASSPGPAEELFF
TRBJ2-6 TRBD1 - TRBV6-1 TGTGCCAGCAGTGGCCGACAGGGGAGTGGGGCCAACGTCCTGACTTTC CASSGRQGSGANVLTF
TRBJ2-4 - - TRBV14 TGTGCCAGCAGCCAAGATCAGGGTGGCATTCAGTACTTC CASSQDQGGIQYF
TRBJ2-2 TRBD2 - TRBV18 TGTGCCAGCTCTCTCGGACTAGCGGGAGTGGCCGGGGAGCTGTTTTTT CASSLGLAGVAGELFF
TRBJ1-2 - - TRBV19 TGTGCCAGTAGTATAGACCGGACAGCCTATGGCTACACCTTC CASSIDRTAYGYTF
TRBJ1-1 TRBD1 - TRBV7-2 TGTGCCAGCAGCACCGGGACAGGGGGATCTGAAGCTTTCTTT CASSTGTGGSEAFF
TRBJ1-2 - - TRBV20-1 TGCAGTGCTAGTGGCGTGGAGGGGATTGGCTATGGCTACACCTTC CSASGVEGIGYGYTF
TRBJ1-2 - - TRBV7-3 TGTGCCAGCAGCTTAACGTCGGGCTATGGCTACACCTTC CASSLTSGYGYTF
TRBJ2-5 - - TRBV6-2/TRBV6-3 TGTGCCAGCAGCCCCCGCCGGGAGACCCAGTACTTC CASSPRRETQYF
TRBJ1-1 - - TRBV11-2 TGTGCCAGCACCCCGAGGGAGATGAGATTGAACACTGAAGCTTTCTTT CASTPREMRLNTEAFF
TRBJ1-5 - once TRBV18 TGTGCCAGCTCACCGGCGGGAGGGAATCAGCCCCAGCATTTT CASSPAGGNQPQHF
TRBJ1-4 - once TRBV12-3/TRBV12-4 TGTGCCAGGCGGGCCGCTGAAAAACTGTTTTTT CARRAAEKLFF
TRBJ1-2 - - TRBV30 TGTGCCTGGAGTGTAATCCAGGGAGGAGGCTACACCTTC CAWSVIQGGGYTF
TRBJ1-5 - - TRBV28 TGTGCCAGCAGCCGTTTATTTAGCAATCAGCCCCAGCATTTT CASSRLFSNQPQHF
TRBJ1-1 - - TRBV5-5 TGTGCCAGCAGCCGGTCCCAGGGTGAACCCGTAGCTTTCTTT CASSRSQGEPVAFF
TRBJ1-5 - few TRBV5-6 TGTGCCAGCAGCCGGGACACGGATCAGCCCCAGCATTTT CASSRDTDQPQHF
TRBJ1-4 - - TRBV4-1 TGCGCCAGCAGCCAAGCAGACAGTAGGAATGAAAAACTGTTTTTT CASSQADSRNEKLFF
TRBJ1-1 TRBD1 once TRBV6-6 TGTGCCAGCAGTTACAGACAGGGGGCCGTTGAAGCTTTCTTT CASSYRQGAVEAFF
TRBJ2-5 TRBD1 - TRBV19 TGTGCCAGTAGTCTCCAGACAGGGAGTGAGACCCAGTACTTC CASSLQTGSETQYF
TRBJ1-1 TRBD1 - TRBV5-8 TGTGCCAGCAGCTTCTGGACAGGGGTTGACACTGAAGCTTTCTTT CASSFWTGVDTEAFF
TRBJ1-3 - - TRBV11-2 TGTGCCAGCAGCTTAGATACAGGGTTGTCTGGAAACACCATATATTTT CASSLDTGLSGNTIYF
TRBJ2-1 - - TRBV18 TGTGCCAGCTCACGACAGGCGGGTGGTGAGCAGTTCTTC CASSRQAGGEQFF
TRBJ1-2 - - TRBV6-2/TRBV6-3 TGTGCCAGCAGACCTGACAGCCTCGGCGGCTACACCTTC CASRPDSLGGYTF
TRBJ1-2 TRBD1 - TRBV19 TGTGCCAGTGCCGAACAGGGACAGGGGGCTAACTATGGCTACACCTTC CASAEQGQGANYGYTF